These T cell receptor beta chains were read from a single sample in a study of blood T cells in healthy people across ages. TCRdb independently ran MiXCR on the 5' RACE reads; one entry per CDR3 protein. This table holds more than 650,000 distinct CDR3 sequences, approximately 21% found once. The sample taken for sequencing was blood. The receptors shown here come from a man between 70 and 80 years old in good health. CDR3s include the opening cysteine and the closing phenylalanine or tryptophan. D genes are given only for firm matches. Clone size is shown for a subset of rows, as once, few, many or a class of expanded clone.

>-|TRBJ2-3|-|TRBV6-1
TGTGCCACCCACTTAACCGACTACCAAAGGATCCCAGATACGCAGTATTTT
CATHLTDYQRIPDTQYF
>-|TRBJ1-4|many|TRBV9
TGTGCCAGCAGCGTAGCCGGGGGGATGACTAATGAAAAACTGTTTTTT
CASSVAGGMTNEKLFF
>-|TRBJ1-2|-|TRBV28
TGTGCCAGCACCGGAGGTGGAGGGTTGATGGGCTATGGCTACACCTTC
CASTGGGGLMGYGYTF
>-|TRBJ2-3|-|TRBV5-1
TGCGCCAGCAGCCCTGGACTCTTACTCACAGATACGCAGTATTTT
CASSPGLLLTDTQYF
>-|TRBJ2-1|few|TRBV5-1
TGCGCCAGCAGCTTGGTTCTAGCTTTAGGGAATGAGCAGTTCTTC
CASSLVLALGNEQFF
>-|TRBJ2-2|-|TRBV5-1
TGCGCCAGCAGGTTCGACAGCTCTCTCACCGGGGAGCTGTTTTTT
CASRFDSSLTGELFF
>-|TRBJ2-5|few|TRBV29-1
TGCAGCGTCCGCCGAGGAGGGGTAAGAGAGACCCAGTACTTC
CSVRRGGVRETQYF
>TRBD1|TRBJ2-7|-|TRBV18
TGTGCCAGCTCACCAAGACAGGGGGAAACCTACGAGCAGTACTTC
CASSPRQGETYEQYF
>TRBD1|TRBJ2-7|-|TRBV28
TGTGCCAGCAGTGCTCCACGGACAGGGGGCTACGAGCAGTACTTC
CASSAPRTGGYEQYF
>TRBD1|TRBJ2-2|-|TRBV2
TGTGCCAGCACAAGTTACAGGGGGCCTTCTGGGGAGCTGTTTTTT
CASTSYRGPSGELFF
>-|TRBJ1-2|-|TRBV5-1
TGCGCCAGCAGCTTGTTCTCCGGCGATGGCTACACCTTC
CASSLFSGDGYTF
>TRBD2|TRBJ2-7|-|TRBV7-8
TGTGCCAGCAGCTCCCGGGACTACATCGAGCAGTACTTC
CASSSRDYIEQYF
>-|TRBJ2-4|few|TRBV6-2/TRBV6-3
TGTGCCAGCAGTTACTCAGGCAGGCAAAACATTCAGTACTTC
CASSYSGRQNIQYF
>-|TRBJ1-5|few|TRBV6-1
TGTGCCAGCAGAATAAGACCGTATAGCAATCAGCCCCAGCATTTT
CASRIRPYSNQPQHF
>-|TRBJ2-1|-|TRBV7-8
TGTGCCAGCAGCCCCGGAGAGAAAGATGAGCAGTTCTTC
CASSPGEKDEQFF
>TRBD2|TRBJ2-3|-|TRBV5-1
TGCGCCAGCAGTCAGGGCCTACTAGCGGGAGGGCCAGTACCCGACACAGATACGCAGTATTTT
CASSQGLLAGGPVPDTDTQYF